The 4 T cell receptor beta chains listed next were all sequenced from one sample in a study of cytomegalovirus exposure and HLA in healthy donors. The PCR used 60 Vbeta and 13 Jbeta primers. Using immunoSEQ multiplex PCR, the repertoire was profiled, and TCRdb retains in-frame clones only, with some absent. This sample has 190,000 or so clones; 75% to 90% occur once, and the top ten carry 1.5% to 2%. The sequenced sample consisted of PBMCs. These TCRs come from a man between 50 and 59 years old in good health and CMV-seronegative.

The rearrangement links TRBV6-5 to TRBJ2-4; the D gene is possibly TRBD2 (5 bases). Looked up from germline, CDR1 is MNHEY and CDR2 is SVGAGI. The CDR3 consists of 14 residues. Trimming left V 8 bases short and J 7 bases short, with 18 bases between. The CDR3 DNA sequence: TGTGCCAGCGGATCCCTGAGCGGACCCAACATTCAGTACTTC. This encodes CASGSLSGPNIQYF.

V gene TRBV5-4 combines with J gene TRBJ2-3; D might be TRBD2 (7 bases). Between the trimmed V and J ends, which lost 0 bases and 2 bases, there was a span of 10 bases. This CDR3 comprises 15 residues. Germline CDR1 reads SGHNT; CDR2 reads YYREEE (reference sequence). The CDR3 region has the DNA TGTGCCAGCAGCTTGGCGGGGGGCCCCACAGATACGCAGTATTTT. Translating gives CASSLAGGPTDTQYF.

The chain has TRBV7-2 and TRBJ2-2; TRBD2 agrees at 7 bases. The CDR3 has 15 residues. V dropped 4 bases and J dropped 0; count of bases not matched to a gene: 2. Looked up from germline, CDR1 is SGHTA and CDR2 is FQGNSA. The CDR3 sequence: CASSWDYANTGELFF. CDR3 bases: TGTGCCAGCAGCTGGGACTACGCGAACACCGGGGAGCTGTTTTTT.

V usage is TRBV10-3 and J usage is TRBJ2-7, with a weak D call TRBD2 (5 bases). Per germline, CDR1 ENHRY and CDR2 SYGVKD. The CDR3 is made up of 13 amino acids. Trimming took 6 bases from V and 3 from J, leaving 12 bases between them. The CDR3 region has the DNA TGTGCCATCAGCCCCGGTGGAGGCTACGAGCAGTACTTC. Encoded protein: CAISPGGGYEQYF.